Detailed here is one TCR beta chain. The CDR3 totals 15 residues. The V segment lost 4 bases and the J segment 3 bases; nucleotides outside the gene matches: 5. Germline lookup yields CDR1 SGHTA and CDR2 FQGNSA. Original handling: Amplifying reference gene primers gave estimates of nucleated cell counts. Here immunoSEQ multiplex PCR was the method, and the copy in TCRdb shows in-frame clones only, minus some. V and J calls and clone size are copied from that table; D and trimming were computed from the DNA. The sample lists approximately 500,000 clones; 70% to 90% were seen once. These data originate in a study of blood T cell repertoires in COVID-19. Study-level information: Acute-phase and convalescent COVID-19 samples originated in the United States, Italy and Spain. In each case, the material was cDNA or gDNA derived from T cells, B-cell-depleted T cells, or PBMCs.

The sequence was collected from a human donor in a cohort sampled during active COVID-19. This chain joins TRBV7-2 and TRBJ2-3; 9 positions agree with TRBD2. Sequenced sample: peripheral blood. This CDR3 is CASSSESGRTDTQYF. The CDR3 DNA is TGTGCCAGCAGCTCCGAGAGCGGGAGGACAGATACGCAGTATTTT.